This T cell receptor (beta chain) was identified in a study of blood T cell repertoires in COVID-19. Libraries were prepared by immunoSEQ multiplex PCR; TCRdb keeps only in-frame clonotypes and omits some of them. Here the sample spans 210,000 or so clones, about 83% being singletons. Participant reports of clinical history set cohort assignment. Participants classified as exposed had met a COVID-19 case within 2 weeks before study entry. Germline assignment: CDR1 SNHLY and CDR2 FYNNEI. CDR3 size: 16 residues. Germline trimming cut 2 bases from V and 3 bases from J; bases unmatched to any gene: 10. This chain connects TRBV2 to TRBJ2-7; TRBD2 aligns across 7 bases. The TCR comes from a woman aged 50 to 65 who had been exposed to COVID-19. Sequencing was carried out using PBMCs or T cells enriched from blood (not recorded which). The CDR3: CASSEYGAGSGYEQYF. CDR3 DNA: TGTGCCAGCAGTGAATATGGAGCGGGGTCTGGCTACGAGCAGTACTTC.